Described below is a single T cell receptor beta chain sequence and its context. Its antigen is undetermined. Treatment noted: around 19 received Ad26.COV2.S at low or high dose, single or two shots; about 5 received placebo; per-sample allocation not given. Sample collection was performed on day 63 after the first vaccine or placebo injection. Trimming took 4 bases from V and 9 from J; bases not matched to a gene: 6. The germline V gene encodes CDR1 SEHNR and CDR2 FQNEAQ (reference sequence). This CDR3 is built from 12 residues. This specimen comes from a study of Ad26.COV2.S vaccination and SARS-CoV-2 variants. Study details: Ad26.COV2.S arm of COV1001 included the donor. In the study, Ad26.COV2.S was injected intramuscularly once, or twice 56 days apart. Study-level findings and limits: It was found that vaccine and placebo recipients had similar non-spike TCR breadth.

TCRdb's copy holds only in-frame clones and misses some; the assay was immunoSEQ multiplex PCR. The data show about 500,000 clones, about nine tenths seen once. The sequencing here drew on peripheral blood, taken in a trial of Ad26.COV2.S vaccine versus placebo. The TCR was taken from a person aged 18-65 years who received the Ad26.COV2.S COVID-19 vaccine or a placebo. V and J are TRBV7-9 and TRBJ2-7, with 7 bases fitting TRBD2. The CDR3 DNA is TGTGCCAGCAGCTCCCGTGGGGAGGGGCAGTACTTC. Protein product: CASSSRGEGQYF. The full variable domain, in which reference TRBV7-9 and TRBJ2-7 provide the parts outside the CDR3, is DTGVSQNPRHKITKRGQNVTFRCDPISEHNRLYWYRQTLGQGPEFLTYFQNEAQLEKSRLLSDRFSAERPKGSFSTLEIQRTEQGDSAMYLCASSSRGEGQYFGPGTRLTVT.